The TCR beta chain under discussion was sequenced for a study of blood T cell repertoires in COVID-19. For the study at large: The study drew acute and convalescent COVID-19 samples from the United States, Italy and Spain. Sample material is recorded as cDNA or gDNA derived from T cells, B-cell-depleted T cells, or PBMCs.

The V gene's germline CDR1 is DFQATT and CDR2 SNEGSKA (reference sequence). This CDR3 contains 8 residues. Concerning this clone itself: Germline and junction disagree at one end, which may indicate a read error.

In the authors' workflow: How many nucleated cells were present was estimated from reference gene primer amplification. Only in-frame clones appear in the TCRdb table, and some are missing; sequencing was by immunoSEQ multiplex PCR. V and J calls and clone size are as listed in that table; D and trimming were resolved from the DNA. The data contain hundreds of thousands of clones, around 88% of them singletons. This sequence joins TRBV20-1 and TRBJ1-1; D ambiguous. The material sequenced was peripheral blood. This sequence was found in a woman under 40 who had recovered from COVID-19. CDR3 protein: CSAKFAGF. DNA for the CDR3: TGCAGTGCTAAGTTCGCAGGTTTT.